This T cell receptor beta chain was sequenced during a study of Ad26.COV2.S vaccination and SARS-CoV-2 variants. Treatment given: some 19 received Ad26.COV2.S at low or high dose, single or two shots; 5 received placebo; per-sample allocation not given. Each sample was drawn 63 days after the first injection (of vaccine or placebo). This adult donor, from Boston, was 18-55 years old. An Ad26 vector expressing Wuhan-strain SARS-CoV-2 spike served as the vaccine. In regard to this clone: Its target is not known.

V lost 4 bases and J lost 5, with 6 bases in between. The germline V gene encodes CDR1 SEHNR and CDR2 FQNEAQ (reference sequence). The CDR3 totals 12 residues. TCRdb keeps only in-frame clones here, not all; method: immunoSEQ multiplex PCR. The data contain about 330,000 clones, roughly nine tenths of them singletons. Study findings and constraints: Placebo recipients and vaccine recipients were similar in non-spike TCR breadth.

Source: peripheral blood, taken in a trial of Ad26.COV2.S vaccine versus placebo. The chain has TRBV7-9 and TRBJ1-5; D unclear. This TCR came from a person aged 18 to 65 who received the Ad26.COV2.S COVID-19 vaccine or a placebo. DNA of the CDR3: TGTGCCAGCAGCTACTCTGATCAGCCCCAGCATTTT. It codes for CASSYSDQPQHF.